The rows below give T cell receptor beta chains drawn from one sample of a study of identical twins. Via MiXCR, TCRdb re-called the 5' RACE reads, giving one row per CDR3 protein. Of some 600,000 distinct CDR3 sequences listed, about 7.6% were seen once; the top ten hold about 1.6%. These data also featured in a second study, about yellow fever vaccine responses in identical twins.

Sequencing used PBMCs. All receptors come from a woman aged 18 to 35 in good health. The CDR3 runs from the conserved cysteine through the conserved F or W. The order of the fields is D gene, clone size, V gene, J gene, CDR3 DNA, CDR3 protein. A D gene is named only where the DNA matches it firmly. The size field is filled for only some rows; it gives once, few, many or a size class.

TRBD2	few	TRBV4-2	TRBJ2-1	TGTGCCAGCAGCCAAGAGTCCTCGCGGGGGGGCCTCTACAATGAGCAGTTCTTC	CASSQESSRGGLYNEQFF
TRBD2	-	TRBV5-1	TRBJ2-2	TGCGCCAGCAGCTTGGCCCTAGCGGGAGTTTTCACCGGGGAGCTGTTTTTT	CASSLALAGVFTGELFF
-	-	TRBV12-3/TRBV12-4	TRBJ1-5	TGTGCCAGCAGTTTCCGGCAGAATCAGCCCCAGCATTTT	CASSFRQNQPQHF
-	many	TRBV20-1	TRBJ2-5	TGCAGTGCTAGACGGCAAGAGGCCGAGACCCAGTACTTC	CSARRQEAETQYF
-	many	TRBV11-2	TRBJ2-4	TGTGCCAGCAGCTTAGCGAGTGTGGACATTCAGTACTTC	CASSLASVDIQYF
-	few	TRBV13	TRBJ2-3	TGTGCCAGCAGCTATACGCGGGATACGCAGTATTTT	CASSYTRDTQYF
TRBD1	few	TRBV14	TRBJ2-2	TGTGCCAGCAGCCCGACAGGGCGCGGGGAGCTGTTTTTT	CASSPTGRGELFF
-	few	TRBV10-3	TRBJ2-4	TGTGCCATCAGTGAGTCGGCGGGGCAGCGGAACATTCAGTACTTC	CAISESAGQRNIQYF
-	many	TRBV5-1	TRBJ2-5	TGCGCCAGCAGCGCGTCCCAAGAGACCCAGTACTTC	CASSASQETQYF
TRBD2	few	TRBV7-9	TRBJ2-1	TGTGCCAGCAGATCGCGGGGTAGCGGGAGGGGTTACAATGAGCAGTTCTTC	CASRSRGSGRGYNEQFF
TRBD2	-	TRBV5-1	TRBJ2-2	TGCGCCAGCAAACCTACGCAGAGCGGGAGAAGGGCCGGGGAGCTGTTTTTT	CASKPTQSGRRAGELFF
TRBD1	many	TRBV2	TRBJ1-1	TGTGCCAGCAGAAACAGGGGACTATGGACTGAAGCTTTCTTT	CASRNRGLWTEAFF
-	many	TRBV20-1	TRBJ2-1	TGCAGTGCTCCTCACCCTGGCTCCTACAATGAGCAGTTCTTC	CSAPHPGSYNEQFF
-	many	TRBV5-1	TRBJ2-2	TGCGCCAGCAGCTTGGAAGGGGCAGCGAACACCGGGGAGCTGTTTTTT	CASSLEGAANTGELFF
-	few	TRBV7-9	TRBJ1-6	TGTGCCAGCAGCTTAGGGCGGTTTGACTCACCCCTCCACTTT	CASSLGRFDSPLHF
TRBD1	few	TRBV28	TRBJ2-5	TGTGCCAGCAGTGCCACAGGGGACCTGGTTCAAGAGACCCAGTACTTC	CASSATGDLVQETQYF
-	few	TRBV7-2	TRBJ2-5	TGTGCCAGCAGCGCGACCCGAGGGGGCCAAGAGACCCAGTACTTC	CASSATRGGQETQYF
-	-	TRBV4-1	TRBJ2-3	TGCGCCAGCAGCCAAGGGTTATACAGCACAGATACGCAGTATTTT	CASSQGLYSTDTQYF
TRBD1	-	TRBV28	TRBJ2-7	TGTGCCAGCAGTTTAATAGCCCCCGGGACAGGCCTTTACGAGCAGTACTTC	CASSLIAPGTGLYEQYF
-	many	TRBV28	TRBJ1-2	TGTGCCAGCAGTTGGACACTCGGCTACACCTTC	CASSWTLGYTF
TRBD1	many	TRBV5-1	TRBJ2-3	TGCGCCAGCAGTTTACAGGGGGCGACGCAGTATTTT	CASSLQGATQYF
TRBD2	few	TRBV11-2	TRBJ2-5	TGTGCCAGCAGCTTAGTGGCTAGCGGGACCCAGTACTTC	CASSLVASGTQYF
TRBD2	few	TRBV12-3/TRBV12-4	TRBJ2-4	TGTGCCAGCAGCCCTCAAGCGGGGGGAGTAGCCAAAAACATTCAGTACTTC	CASSPQAGGVAKNIQYF
-	many	TRBV7-3	TRBJ2-1	TGTGCCAGCAGCTCCCAGGAGCACGGCTACAATGAGCAGTTCTTC	CASSSQEHGYNEQFF
TRBD2	-	TRBV7-7	TRBJ2-5	TGTGCCAGCAGTCAGACCGGGACTAGCCAAGAGACCCAGTACTTC	CASSQTGTSQETQYF
-	many	TRBV12-3/TRBV12-4	TRBJ2-6	TGTGCCAGCAGTCCCGGGTCGTCTTCTGGGGCCAACGTCCTGACTTTC	CASSPGSSSGANVLTF
-	many	TRBV29-1	TRBJ1-1	TGCAGCGTTGAAGATCTTCTAGGGGTGAACACTGAAGCTTTCTTT	CSVEDLLGVNTEAFF
-	-	TRBV29-1	TRBJ1-1	TGCAGCGTTGTTGGGGGGCAGGGCACTGAAGCTTTCTTT	CSVVGGQGTEAFF
-	few	TRBV2	TRBJ1-5	TGTGCCAGCAGTGTCGAGGATAGCAATCAGCCCCAGCATTTT	CASSVEDSNQPQHF
-	many	TRBV15	TRBJ2-7	TGTGCCACCAGCAGAGCGGGGGATCACTACGAGCAGTACTTC	CATSRAGDHYEQYF
-	-	TRBV7-2	TRBJ2-1	TGTGCCAGCAGCTTAGTCGGGGGCTGGGAGAATGAGCAGTTCTTC	CASSLVGGWENEQFF
-	many	TRBV12-3/TRBV12-4	TRBJ1-5	TGTGCCAGCACTTCTGGCAGGGGAGGCAATCAGCCCCAGCATTTT	CASTSGRGGNQPQHF